This record looks at one T cell receptor (beta chain) sequence and its context. This table comes from immunoSEQ multiplex PCR, and its TCRdb copy is limited to in-frame clones, with some not included. This table has about 180,000 clones, around 80% appearing once. Germline values: CDR1 SGHRS, CDR2 YFSETQ. The CDR3 is made up of 16 amino acids. Trimming left V 0 bases short and J 2 bases short, with 13 bases between. The record originates from a study of blood T cell repertoires in COVID-19. Study overall: The analysed material was cDNA or gDNA that came from T cells, B-cell-depleted T cells, or PBMCs.

The clonotype comes from a woman aged 70-85 years with acute or convalescent COVID-19. Material: peripheral blood. The rearrangement links TRBV5-1 to TRBJ2-3; maybe TRBD2 (6 bases). CDR3 DNA: TGCGCCAGCAGCTTGGGAGCGGGCCACCCCACAGATACGCAGTATTTT. Its protein product is CASSLGAGHPTDTQYF.